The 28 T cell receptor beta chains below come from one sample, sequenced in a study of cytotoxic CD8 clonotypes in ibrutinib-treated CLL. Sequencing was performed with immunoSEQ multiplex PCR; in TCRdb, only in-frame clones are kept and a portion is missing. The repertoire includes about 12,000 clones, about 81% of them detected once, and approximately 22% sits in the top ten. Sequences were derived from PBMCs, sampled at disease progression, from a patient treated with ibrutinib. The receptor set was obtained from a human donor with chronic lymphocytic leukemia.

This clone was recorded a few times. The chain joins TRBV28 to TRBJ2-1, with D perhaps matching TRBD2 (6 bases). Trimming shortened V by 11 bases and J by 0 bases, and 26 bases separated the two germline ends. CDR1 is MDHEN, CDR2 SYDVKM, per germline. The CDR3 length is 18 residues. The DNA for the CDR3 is TGTGCCCCCCAGTTAGTGATACGGACCGGGAGCTCCTACAATGAGCAGTTCTTC. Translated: CAPQLVIRTGSSYNEQFF.

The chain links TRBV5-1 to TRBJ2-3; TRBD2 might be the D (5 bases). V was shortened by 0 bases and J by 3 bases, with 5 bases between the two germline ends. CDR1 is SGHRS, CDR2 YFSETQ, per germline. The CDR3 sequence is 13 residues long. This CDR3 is CASSLERTDTQYF. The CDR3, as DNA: TGCGCCAGCAGCTTGGAGCGGACAGATACGCAGTATTTT.

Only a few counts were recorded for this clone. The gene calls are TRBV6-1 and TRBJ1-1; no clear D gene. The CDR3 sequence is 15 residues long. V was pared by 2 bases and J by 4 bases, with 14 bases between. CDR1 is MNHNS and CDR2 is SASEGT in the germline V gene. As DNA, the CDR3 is TGTGCCAGCAGTGAACAGCCCGGACGGTTCACTGAAGCTTTCTTT. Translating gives CASSEQPGRFTEAFF.

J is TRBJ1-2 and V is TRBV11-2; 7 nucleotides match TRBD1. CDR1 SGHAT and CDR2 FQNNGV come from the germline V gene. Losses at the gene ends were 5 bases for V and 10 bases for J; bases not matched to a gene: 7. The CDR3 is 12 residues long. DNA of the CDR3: TGTGCCAGCAGCAGAGACAGGGTGGACTACACCTTC. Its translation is CASSRDRVDYTF.

The CDR3 nucleotides are TGTGCCAGCAGTCCGGTACAGGGAGGAGAGCAGTTCTTC. This codes for CASSPVQGGEQFF. This chain connects TRBV6-6 to TRBJ2-1; D is possibly TRBD1 or TRBD2 (6 bases each). The CDR3 runs to 13 residues. Germline V CDR1 and CDR2: MNHNY, SVGAGI (reference sequence). Trimming removed 5 bases from V and 10 bases from J, with 15 bases in between.

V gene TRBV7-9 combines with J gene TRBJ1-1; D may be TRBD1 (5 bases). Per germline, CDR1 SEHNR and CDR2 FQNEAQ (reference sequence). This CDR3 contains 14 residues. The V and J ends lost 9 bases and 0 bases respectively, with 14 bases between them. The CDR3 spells CASRVVGVNTEAFF. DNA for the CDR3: TGTGCCAGTAGGGTAGTAGGGGTGAACACTGAAGCTTTCTTT.

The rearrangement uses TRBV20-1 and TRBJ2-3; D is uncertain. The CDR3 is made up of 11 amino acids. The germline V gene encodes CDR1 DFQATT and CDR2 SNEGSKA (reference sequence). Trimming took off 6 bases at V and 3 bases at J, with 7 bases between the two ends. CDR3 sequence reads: CSAPRTDTQYF. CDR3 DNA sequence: TGCAGTGCCCCTCGGACAGATACGCAGTATTTT.

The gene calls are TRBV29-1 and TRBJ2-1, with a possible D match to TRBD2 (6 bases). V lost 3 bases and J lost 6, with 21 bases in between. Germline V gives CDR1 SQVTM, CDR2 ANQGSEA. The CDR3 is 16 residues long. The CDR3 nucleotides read TGCAGCGTTGAGGCGCTGTGGCGGGACCTCGTCAATGAGCAGTTCTTC. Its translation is CSVEALWRDLVNEQFF.

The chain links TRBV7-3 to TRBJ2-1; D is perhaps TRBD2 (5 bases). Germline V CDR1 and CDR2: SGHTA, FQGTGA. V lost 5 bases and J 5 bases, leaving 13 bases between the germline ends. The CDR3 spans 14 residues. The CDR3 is CASSPSSANNEQFF. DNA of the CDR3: TGTGCCAGCAGCCCTAGCTCAGCGAACAATGAGCAGTTCTTC.

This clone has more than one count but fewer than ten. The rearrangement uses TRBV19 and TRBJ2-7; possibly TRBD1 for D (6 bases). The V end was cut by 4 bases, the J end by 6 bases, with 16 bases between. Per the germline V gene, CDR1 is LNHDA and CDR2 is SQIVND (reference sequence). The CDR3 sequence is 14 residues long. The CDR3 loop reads CASSTSQGMGEQYF. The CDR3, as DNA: TGTGCCAGTAGTACGTCACAGGGAATGGGCGAGCAGTACTTC.

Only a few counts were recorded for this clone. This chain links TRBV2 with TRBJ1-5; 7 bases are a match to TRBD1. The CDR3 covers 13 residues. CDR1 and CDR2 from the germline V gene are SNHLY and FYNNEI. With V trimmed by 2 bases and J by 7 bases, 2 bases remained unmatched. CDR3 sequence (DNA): TGTGCCAGCAGTGAAACAGGGGAGCAGCCCCAGCATTTT. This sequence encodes CASSETGEQPQHF.

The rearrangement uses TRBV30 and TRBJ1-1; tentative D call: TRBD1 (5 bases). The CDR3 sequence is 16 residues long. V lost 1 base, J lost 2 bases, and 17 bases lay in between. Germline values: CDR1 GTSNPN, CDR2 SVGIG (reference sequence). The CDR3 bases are TGTGCCTGGAGTGGTGCACCCATGGGGCAAAACACTGAAGCTTTCTTT. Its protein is CAWSGAPMGQNTEAFF.

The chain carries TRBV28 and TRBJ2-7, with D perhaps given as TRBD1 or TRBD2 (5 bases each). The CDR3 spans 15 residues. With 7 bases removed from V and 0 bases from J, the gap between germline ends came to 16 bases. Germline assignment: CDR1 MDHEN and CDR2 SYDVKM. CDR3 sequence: CASTPGQASSYEQYF. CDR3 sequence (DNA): TGTGCCAGCACCCCGGGGCAGGCGAGCTCCTACGAGCAGTACTTC.

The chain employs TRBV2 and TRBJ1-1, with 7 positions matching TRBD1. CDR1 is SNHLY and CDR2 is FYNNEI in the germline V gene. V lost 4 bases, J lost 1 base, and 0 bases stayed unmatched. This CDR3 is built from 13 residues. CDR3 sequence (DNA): TGTGCCAGCAGTGGACAGGGGAACACTGAAGCTTTCTTT. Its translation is CASSGQGNTEAFF.

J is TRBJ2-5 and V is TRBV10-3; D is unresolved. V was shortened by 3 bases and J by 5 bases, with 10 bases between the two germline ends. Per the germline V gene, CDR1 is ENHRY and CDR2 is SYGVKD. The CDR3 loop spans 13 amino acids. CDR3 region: CAISDRRLETQYF. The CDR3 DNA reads TGTGCCATCAGTGATCGGCGACTCGAGACCCAGTACTTC.

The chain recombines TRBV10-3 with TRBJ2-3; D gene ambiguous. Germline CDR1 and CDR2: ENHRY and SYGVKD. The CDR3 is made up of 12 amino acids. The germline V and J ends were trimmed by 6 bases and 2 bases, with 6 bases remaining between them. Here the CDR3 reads CAISQDTDTQYF. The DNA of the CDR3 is TGTGCCATCAGCCAGGACACAGATACGCAGTATTTT.

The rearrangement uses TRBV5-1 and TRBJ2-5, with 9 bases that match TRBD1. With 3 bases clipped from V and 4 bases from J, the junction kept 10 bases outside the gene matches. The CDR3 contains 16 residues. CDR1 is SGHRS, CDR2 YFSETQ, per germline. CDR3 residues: CASSSDGTGYRETQYF. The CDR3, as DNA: TGCGCCAGCAGCTCCGACGGGACAGGGTATCGAGAGACCCAGTACTTC. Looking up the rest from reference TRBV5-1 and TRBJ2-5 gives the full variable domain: KAGVTQTPRYLIKTRGQQVTLSCSPISGHRSVSWYQQTPGQGLQFLFEYFSETQRNKGNFPGRFSGRQFSNSRSEMNVSTLELGDSALYLCASSSDGTGYRETQYFGPGTRLLVL.

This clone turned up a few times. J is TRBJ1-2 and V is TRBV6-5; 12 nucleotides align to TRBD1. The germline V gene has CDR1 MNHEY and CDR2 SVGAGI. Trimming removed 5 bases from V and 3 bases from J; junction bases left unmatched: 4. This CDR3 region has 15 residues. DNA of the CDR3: TGTGCCAGCAGTCCCGGGACAGGGGGCTACTATGGCTACACCTTC. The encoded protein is CASSPGTGGYYGYTF.

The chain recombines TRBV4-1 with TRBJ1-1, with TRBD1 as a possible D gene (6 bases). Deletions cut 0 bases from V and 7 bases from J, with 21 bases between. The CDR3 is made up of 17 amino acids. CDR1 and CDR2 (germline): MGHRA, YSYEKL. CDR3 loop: CASSQDRGRGTGIEAFF. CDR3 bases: TGCGCCAGCAGCCAAGATAGGGGACGGGGTACAGGGATTGAAGCTTTCTTT.

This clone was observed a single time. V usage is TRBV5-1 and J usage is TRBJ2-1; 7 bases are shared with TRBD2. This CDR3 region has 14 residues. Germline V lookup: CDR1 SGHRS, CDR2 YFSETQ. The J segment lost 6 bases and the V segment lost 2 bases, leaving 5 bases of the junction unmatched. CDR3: CASSFGDYPNEQFF. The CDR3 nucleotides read TGCGCCAGCAGCTTTGGGGACTATCCCAATGAGCAGTTCTTC.

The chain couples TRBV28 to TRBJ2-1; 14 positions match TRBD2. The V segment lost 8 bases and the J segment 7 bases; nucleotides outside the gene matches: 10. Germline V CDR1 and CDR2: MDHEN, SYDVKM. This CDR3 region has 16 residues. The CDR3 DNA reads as TGTGCCAGCCCACCTCCGGGACTAGCGGGGGATAATGAGCAGTTCTTC. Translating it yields CASPPPGLAGDNEQFF.

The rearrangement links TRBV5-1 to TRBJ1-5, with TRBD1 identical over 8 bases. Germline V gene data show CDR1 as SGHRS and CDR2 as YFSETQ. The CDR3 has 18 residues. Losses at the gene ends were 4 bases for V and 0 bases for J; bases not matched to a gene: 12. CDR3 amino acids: CASSVSGGYNDSNQPQHF. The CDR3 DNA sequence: TGCGCCAGCAGCGTCTCAGGGGGCTACAACGATAGCAATCAGCCCCAGCATTTT.

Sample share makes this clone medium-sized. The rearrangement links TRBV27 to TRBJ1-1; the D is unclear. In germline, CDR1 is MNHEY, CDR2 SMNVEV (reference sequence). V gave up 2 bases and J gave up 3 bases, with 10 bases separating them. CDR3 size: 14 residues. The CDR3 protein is CASSLMRADTEAFF. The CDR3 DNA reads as TGTGCCAGCAGTTTAATGAGAGCGGACACTGAAGCTTTCTTT.

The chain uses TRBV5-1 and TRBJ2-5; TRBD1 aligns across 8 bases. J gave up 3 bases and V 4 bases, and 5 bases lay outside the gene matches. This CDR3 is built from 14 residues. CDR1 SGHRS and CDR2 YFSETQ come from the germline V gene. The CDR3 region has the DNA TGCGCCAGCAGCCGTGACAGGGGAGAAGAGACCCAGTACTTC. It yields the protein CASSRDRGEETQYF.

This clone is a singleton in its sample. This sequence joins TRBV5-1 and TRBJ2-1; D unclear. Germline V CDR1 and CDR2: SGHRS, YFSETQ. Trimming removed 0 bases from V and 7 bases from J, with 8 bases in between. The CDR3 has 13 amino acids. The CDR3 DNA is TGCGCCAGCAGCTTGGCCGACGTTAATGAGCAGTTCTTC. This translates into CASSLADVNEQFF.

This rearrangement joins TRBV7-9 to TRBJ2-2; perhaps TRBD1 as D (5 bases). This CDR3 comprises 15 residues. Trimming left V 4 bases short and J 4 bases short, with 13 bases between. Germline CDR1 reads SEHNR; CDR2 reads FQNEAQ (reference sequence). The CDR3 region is CASSYRVGVTGELFF. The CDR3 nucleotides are TGTGCCAGCAGCTACCGGGTAGGGGTCACCGGGGAGCTGTTTTTT.

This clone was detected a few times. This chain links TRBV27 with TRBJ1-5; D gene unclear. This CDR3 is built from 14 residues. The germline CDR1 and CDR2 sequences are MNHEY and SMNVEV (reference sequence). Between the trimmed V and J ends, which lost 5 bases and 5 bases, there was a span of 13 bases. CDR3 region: CASSRTLGYQPQHF. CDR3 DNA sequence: TGTGCCAGCAGTAGAACCCTCGGGTATCAGCCCCAGCATTTT.

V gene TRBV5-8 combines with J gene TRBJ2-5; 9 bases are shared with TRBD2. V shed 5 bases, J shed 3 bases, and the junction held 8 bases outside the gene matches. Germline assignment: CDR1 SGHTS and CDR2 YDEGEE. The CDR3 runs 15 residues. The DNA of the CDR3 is TGTGCCAGCAGTAGCGGACTAGCGCGGGAAGAGACCCAGTACTTC. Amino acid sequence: CASSSGLAREETQYF. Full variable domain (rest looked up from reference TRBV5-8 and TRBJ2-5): EAGVTQSPTHLIKTRGQQATLRCSPISGHTSVYWYQQALGLGLQFLLWYDEGEERNRGNFPPRFSGRQFPNYSSELNVNALELEDSALYLCASSSGLAREETQYFGPGTRLLVL.